The next 30 T cell receptor beta chains were all read from a single sample in a study of shared clonotypes between healthy human individuals. CD45RO negativity and positive selection for CCR7 defined naive CD8 cells, a population that excluded terminally differentiated effector memory CD45RA+ cells. Profiled with immunoSEQ multiplex PCR; TCRdb holds only in-frame clones, not every one. The sample includes under 850,000 clones, approximately 92% seen only once; the top ten take more than 20%. Sequenced material: naive CD8+ T cells sorted from blood. The receptors come from a young man in good health.

This sequence joins TRBV7-9 and TRBJ2-7; D perhaps matches TRBD2 (5 bases). CDR3 length equals 13 residues. From germline, CDR1 is SEHNR and CDR2 FQNEAQ (reference sequence). V was pared by 1 base and J by 2 bases, with 6 bases between. The CDR3 nucleotides are TGTGCCAGCAGCTTAGGGCGGGCCTACGAGCAGTACTTC. Its protein is CASSLGRAYEQYF.

The table lists this clone with a count of one. The V and J genes are TRBV27 and TRBJ1-3, with D perhaps TRBD1 (6 bases). CDR3 size: 15 residues. From germline, CDR1 is MNHEY and CDR2 SMNVEV (reference sequence). V gave up 6 bases and J gave up 1 base, with 13 bases separating them. Written as DNA, the CDR3 is TGTGCCAGCAGAACGACAGGAGGTTCTGGAAACACCATATATTTT. As protein: CASRTTGGSGNTIYF.

The chain is built from TRBV19 and TRBJ2-1; D is undetermined. The germline V gene encodes CDR1 LNHDA and CDR2 SQIVND (reference sequence). The CDR3 runs to 15 residues. V gave up 5 bases and J gave up 0 bases, with 11 bases separating them. CDR3 in amino acids: CASSSSLSSYNEQFF. CDR3 nucleotides: TGTGCCAGTAGTTCCTCACTTAGCTCCTACAATGAGCAGTTCTTC.

The CDR3 DNA follows: TGCGCCAGCAGCAAGGGAGGCCAAGAGACCCAGTACTTC. This translates into CASSKGGQETQYF. The chain combines TRBV5-1 with TRBJ2-5; tentative D call: TRBD2 (6 bases). The length of the CDR3 is 13 residues. The V gene lost 4 bases and the J gene lost 1 base, with 8 bases spanning the gap. Germline V gene data show CDR1 as SGHRS and CDR2 as YFSETQ.

This clone was picked up one time. The V gene is TRBV11-3, the J gene TRBJ2-2; the D is unclear. In germline, CDR1 is SGHNT, CDR2 YENEEA. V was trimmed by 7 bases and J by 0 bases, leaving 15 bases between them. The CDR3 runs to 16 residues. CDR3 bases: TGTGCCAGCACCGACAACGTACGCGCGAACACCGGGGAGCTGTTTTTT. It translates to CASTDNVRANTGELFF.

The chain links TRBV11-2 to TRBJ2-5, with D possibly TRBD1 on 5 matching bases. With 1 base removed from V and 7 bases from J, the gap between germline ends came to 16 bases. Germline V gives CDR1 SGHAT, CDR2 FQNNGV. This CDR3 is built from 15 residues. CDR3 sequence: CASSLGDSGVGTQYF. Here the CDR3 DNA reads TGTGCCAGCAGCTTAGGTGACAGTGGGGTGGGGACCCAGTACTTC.

The gene calls are TRBV5-6 and TRBJ1-2, with a tentative D call TRBD1 (5 bases). The CDR3 covers 14 residues. Trimming removed 4 bases at V and 7 bases at J, with 17 bases between. Germline CDR1 reads SGHDT; CDR2 reads YYEEEE. CDR3 DNA sequence: TGTGCCAGCAGCCCAGGGACCGTCGGGATTGGCTACACCTTC. Its protein product is CASSPGTVGIGYTF.

V usage is TRBV5-8 and J usage is TRBJ2-3; 8 bases align to TRBD2. Germline CDR1 is SGHTS and CDR2 is YDEGEE. The V gene end was trimmed by 3 bases and the J gene end by 1 base; junction bases not matched to a gene: 13. The CDR3 is 18 residues long. The CDR3 spells CASSWQRETVVGTDTQYF. As DNA, the CDR3 is TGTGCCAGCAGCTGGCAGCGGGAGACGGTTGTTGGCACAGATACGCAGTATTTT.

The chain joins TRBV30 to TRBJ2-7; 7 bases agree with TRBD2. The CDR3 is 13 residues long. Germline V gene sequence: CDR1 GTSNPN, CDR2 SVGIG (reference sequence). V shed 4 bases and J 2 bases; nucleotides not matched to a gene: 5. CDR3 nucleotides: TGTGCCTGGATCCAGCGGGGTACCTACGAGCAGTACTTC. Protein sequence: CAWIQRGTYEQYF.

This rearrangement joins TRBV4-3 to TRBJ2-1; no definite D call. Trimming shortened V by 0 bases and J by 10 bases, and 19 bases separated the two germline ends. The CDR3 is 16 amino acids. The germline gives CDR1 LGHNA, CDR2 YSLEER. The CDR3 DNA reads TGCGCCAGCAGCCAAGATATAAGCGCCCCCCAAAGAGAGCAGTTCTTC. Translated: CASSQDISAPQREQFF.

This clone appeared once. V usage is TRBV7-9 and J usage is TRBJ2-7; TRBD1 matches at 7 bases. This CDR3 has 15 amino acids. V lost 5 bases and J lost 1; bases outside the gene matches: 8. CDR1 and CDR2 from the germline V gene are SEHNR and FQNEAQ (reference sequence). The CDR3 loop is CASSGGQRVSYEQYF. The CDR3 nucleotides read TGTGCCAGCAGCGGGGGACAGAGGGTATCCTACGAGCAGTACTTC.

The J gene is TRBJ2-7, the V gene TRBV10-2; 7 nucleotides align to TRBD2. This CDR3 is built from 13 residues. Trimming removed 7 bases from V and 5 bases from J; junction bases left unmatched: 8. Germline CDR1 is WSHSY and CDR2 is SAAADI. The CDR3 nucleotides are TGCGCCAGCACCGCTTCTAGCGGAAACGAGCAGTACTTC. Amino acid sequence: CASTASSGNEQYF.

Here the CDR3 reads CASSQGVDRGVHEQFF. The CDR3, as DNA: TGCGCCAGCAGCCAAGGAGTGGACAGGGGAGTCCATGAGCAGTTCTTC. The rearrangement links TRBV4-3 to TRBJ2-1; 9 bases agree with TRBD1. Germline assignment: CDR1 LGHNA and CDR2 YSLEER. The ends lost 1 base at V and 8 bases at J; junction bases unmatched: 9. There are 16 residues in the CDR3.

This clone was recorded only once. Within the sample, other DNA sequences also encode this same CDR3. The chain combines TRBV27 with TRBJ2-7, with 9 bases matching TRBD1. The germline V gene encodes CDR1 MNHEY and CDR2 SMNVEV (reference sequence). V shed 6 bases, J shed 2 bases, and the junction held 5 bases outside the gene matches. The CDR3 is made up of 14 amino acids. In DNA, the CDR3 is TGTGCCAGCAGCCTGGGGACAGGGCCCTACGAGCAGTACTTC. Its translation is CASSLGTGPYEQYF.

The V call is TRBV6-5, the J call TRBJ2-1; 11 bases map to TRBD2. CDR1 is MNHEY and CDR2 is SVGAGI in the germline V gene. This CDR3 has 16 residues. After removal of 1 base from V and 5 bases from J, the junction contained 4 bases not matched to a gene. In DNA form, the CDR3 reads TGTGCCAGCAGTTACTTTATAGCGGGAGGGGACAATGAGCAGTTCTTC. Its protein is CASSYFIAGGDNEQFF.

The chain uses TRBV6-1 and TRBJ2-7, with TRBD2 matching 9 bases. The CDR3 runs 15 residues. CDR1 and CDR2 (germline): MNHNS, SASEGT. V shed 1 base, J shed 3 bases, and the junction held 4 bases outside the gene matches. CDR3 nucleotide sequence: TGTGCCAGCAGTGAAGGCCCTAGCGGGGACTACGAGCAGTACTTC. It specifies CASSEGPSGDYEQYF.

This clone was counted a single time. DNA of the CDR3: TGCGCCAGCAGCCAACTTCAGGGTGCAACTAATGAAAAACTGTTTTTT. It encodes CASSQLQGATNEKLFF. The chain combines TRBV4-3 with TRBJ1-4; a possible D gene is TRBD1 (5 bases). Germline V gives CDR1 LGHNA, CDR2 YSLEER. V was trimmed by 2 bases and J by 0 bases, leaving 10 bases between them. There are 16 residues in the CDR3.

V and J are TRBV29-1 and TRBJ1-4; the D is unclear. The CDR3 has 14 amino acids. Trimming took off 4 bases at V and 0 bases at J, with 9 bases between the two ends. CDR1 is SQVTM, CDR2 ANQGSEA, per germline. CDR3 bases: TGCAGCGTTGGGAGACTAACAACTAATGAAAAACTGTTTTTT. Translating it yields CSVGRLTTNEKLFF.

The rearrangement joins TRBV11-1 to TRBJ2-1; 8 bases agree with TRBD2. The length of the CDR3 is 14 residues. Losses at the gene ends were 1 base for V and 8 bases for J; bases not matched to a gene: 4. Looked up from germline, CDR1 is SGHAT and CDR2 is FQDESV (reference sequence). The CDR3 sequence is CASSLERESDEQFF. CDR3 in DNA: TGTGCCAGCAGCTTAGAGCGGGAGTCCGATGAGCAGTTCTTC.

This chain uses TRBV11-2 with TRBJ2-7; D is uncertain. Trimming stripped 0 bases from V and 4 bases from J, with 16 bases between. The germline gives CDR1 SGHAT, CDR2 FQNNGV. CDR3 length equals 16 residues. The CDR3: CASSLDGEVMRYEQYF. The CDR3 region has the DNA TGTGCCAGCAGCTTAGATGGCGAAGTAATGAGGTACGAGCAGTACTTC.

This chain uses TRBV9 with TRBJ1-2; D is unresolved. CDR1 and CDR2 (germline): SGDLS, YYNGEE. The V end lost 4 bases, the J end lost 4 bases, and 8 bases lay between the germline ends. The CDR3 has 12 amino acids. The CDR3 spells CASSNRPYGYTF. CDR3 DNA sequence: TGTGCCAGCAGCAATCGGCCCTATGGCTACACCTTC.

The chain couples TRBV5-4 to TRBJ2-3; D gene uncertain. Germline V gives CDR1 SGHNT, CDR2 YYREEE (reference sequence). The CDR3 sequence is 13 residues long. The V and J ends lost 7 bases and 0 bases respectively, with 9 bases between them. CDR3 amino acids: CASQKDSTDTQYF. The CDR3 DNA reads TGTGCCAGCCAAAAGGACAGCACAGATACGCAGTATTTT.

This clone was recorded only once. A junction boundary mismatches the germline segment, possibly from a read error. The V call is TRBV7-9, the J call TRBJ1-5, with 8 bases fitting TRBD1. The CDR3 totals 16 residues. Germline V gene data show CDR1 as SEHNR and CDR2 as FQNEAQ (reference sequence). This CDR3 reads CASSIAGTGWNQPQHF. The CDR3 DNA follows: TGTGCCAGCAGCATAGCCGGGACAGGCTGGAATCAGCCCCAGCATTTT.

This clone has a single count. The chain combines TRBV4-1 with TRBJ2-7, with D possibly matching TRBD2 (6 bases). Germline V gene sequence: CDR1 MGHRA, CDR2 YSYEKL. Trimming left V 1 base short and J 7 bases short, with 11 bases between. CDR3 size: 13 residues. This chain's CDR3 is CASSQGIGGEQYF. The CDR3 DNA reads as TGCGCCAGCAGCCAAGGGATCGGGGGAGAGCAGTACTTC.

The chain has TRBV28 and TRBJ1-2, with 8 nucleotides matching TRBD1. There are 13 residues in the CDR3. In germline, CDR1 is MDHEN, CDR2 SYDVKM. V lost 2 bases, J lost 5 bases, and 1 base stayed unmatched. The CDR3 here is CASSLDRGYGYTF. As DNA, the CDR3 is TGTGCCAGCAGTTTAGACAGGGGATATGGCTACACCTTC.

V gene TRBV29-1 combines with J gene TRBJ2-1, with unresolved D. The germline V and J ends were trimmed by 4 bases and 3 bases, with 13 bases remaining between them. Germline V gene lookup returns CDR1 SQVTM and CDR2 ANQGSEA. The CDR3 spans 14 residues. CDR3 in amino acids: CSVGEETDYNEQFF. CDR3 nucleotides: TGCAGCGTTGGAGAAGAGACGGACTACAATGAGCAGTTCTTC.

V is TRBV28 and J is TRBJ2-7; D unresolved. The CDR3 is 16 residues long. CDR1 is MDHEN, CDR2 SYDVKM, per germline. V lost 1 base to trimming and J lost 3 bases, with 16 bases between them. CDR3 loop: CASSLSGEIRSYEQYF. The CDR3 DNA is TGTGCCAGCAGTTTATCTGGCGAGATAAGGAGCTACGAGCAGTACTTC.

The chain joins TRBV7-9 to TRBJ2-7; TRBD2 matches 8 bases. There are 17 residues in the CDR3. The J segment lost 1 base and the V segment lost 1 base, leaving 9 bases of the junction unmatched. Germline values: CDR1 SEHNR, CDR2 FQNEAQ (reference sequence). The CDR3 DNA follows: TGTGCCAGCAGCTTAGGTACCGGGGGGGTTTTATCCTACGAGCAGTACTTC. This gives the protein CASSLGTGGVLSYEQYF.

This clone has a single count. V usage is TRBV27 and J usage is TRBJ1-4, with 7 bases matching TRBD1. Per germline, CDR1 MNHEY and CDR2 SMNVEV (reference sequence). The CDR3 runs 16 residues. V was pared by 0 bases and J by 5 bases, with 6 bases of the junction left unmatched. In DNA, the CDR3 is TGTGCCAGCAGTTTATCTCCGGACAGGAGGAATGAAAAACTGTTTTTT. Translating it yields CASSLSPDRRNEKLFF.

The rearrangement links TRBV7-2 to TRBJ1-5; unclear D gene. V lost 3 bases, J lost 5 bases, and 11 bases lay in between. CDR1 and CDR2 (germline): SGHTA, FQGNSA. The CDR3 has 14 residues. CDR3 amino acids: CASSFDLGYQPQHF. In DNA, the CDR3 is TGTGCCAGCAGCTTTGACTTGGGGTATCAGCCCCAGCATTTT.